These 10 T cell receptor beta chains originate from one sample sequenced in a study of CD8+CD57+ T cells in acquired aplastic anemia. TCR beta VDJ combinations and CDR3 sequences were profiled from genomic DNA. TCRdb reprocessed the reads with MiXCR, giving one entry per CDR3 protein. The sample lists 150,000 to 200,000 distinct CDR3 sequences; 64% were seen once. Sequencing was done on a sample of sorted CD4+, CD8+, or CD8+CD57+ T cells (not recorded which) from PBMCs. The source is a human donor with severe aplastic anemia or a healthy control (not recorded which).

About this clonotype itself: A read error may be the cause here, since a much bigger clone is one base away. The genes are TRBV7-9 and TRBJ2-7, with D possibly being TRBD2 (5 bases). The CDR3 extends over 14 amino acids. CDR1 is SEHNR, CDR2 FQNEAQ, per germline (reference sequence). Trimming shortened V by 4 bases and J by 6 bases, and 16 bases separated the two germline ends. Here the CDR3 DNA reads TGTGCCAGCAGCTCAGACAACGGACTGCGCGAGCAGTACTTC. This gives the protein CASSSDNGLREQYF.

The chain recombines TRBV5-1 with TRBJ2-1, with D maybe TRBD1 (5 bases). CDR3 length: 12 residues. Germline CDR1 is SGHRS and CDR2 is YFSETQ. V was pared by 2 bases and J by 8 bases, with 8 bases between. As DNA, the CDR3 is TGCGCCAGCAGCTTACAGGCTTATGAGCAGTTCTTC. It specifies CASSLQAYEQFF. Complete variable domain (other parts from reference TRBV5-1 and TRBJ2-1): KAGVTQTPRYLIKTRGQQVTLSCSPISGHRSVSWYQQTPGQGLQFLFEYFSETQRNKGNFPGRFSGRQFSNSRSEMNVSTLELGDSALYLCASSLQAYEQFFGPGTRLTVL.

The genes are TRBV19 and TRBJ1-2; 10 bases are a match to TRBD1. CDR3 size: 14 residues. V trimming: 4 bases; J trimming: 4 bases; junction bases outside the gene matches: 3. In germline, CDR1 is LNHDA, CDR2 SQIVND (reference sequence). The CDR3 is CASSRQGAFYGYTF. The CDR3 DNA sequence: TGTGCCAGTAGTAGACAGGGGGCTTTCTATGGCTACACCTTC.

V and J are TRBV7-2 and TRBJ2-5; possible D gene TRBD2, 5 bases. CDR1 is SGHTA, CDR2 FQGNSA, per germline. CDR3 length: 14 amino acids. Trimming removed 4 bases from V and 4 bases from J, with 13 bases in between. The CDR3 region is CASSSSLAGETQYF. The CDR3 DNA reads TGTGCCAGCAGCTCCAGCCTAGCAGGAGAGACCCAGTACTTC.

The CDR3 DNA reads as TGCAGTGCACAGGTGGGGGGACTGTTCACTGAAGCTTTCTTT. Its protein product is CSAQVGGLFTEAFF. The chain carries TRBV20-1 and TRBJ1-1, with TRBD1 as a possible D gene (5 bases). The CDR3 runs 14 residues. V was cut by 6 bases and J by 4 bases, with 18 bases left in between. Per germline, CDR1 DFQATT and CDR2 SNEGSKA (reference sequence).

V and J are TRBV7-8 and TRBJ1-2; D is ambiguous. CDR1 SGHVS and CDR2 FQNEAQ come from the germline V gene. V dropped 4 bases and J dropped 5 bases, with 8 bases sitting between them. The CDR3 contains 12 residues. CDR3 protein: CASSYDGYGYTF. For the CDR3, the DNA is TGTGCCAGCAGCTACGACGGATATGGCTACACCTTC.

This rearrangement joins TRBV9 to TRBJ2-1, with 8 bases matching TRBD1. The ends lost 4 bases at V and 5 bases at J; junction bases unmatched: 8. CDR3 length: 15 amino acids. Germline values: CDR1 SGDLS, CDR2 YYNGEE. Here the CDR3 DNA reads TGTGCCAGCAGCTCCGGACAGGGACAGCACAATGAGCAGTTCTTC. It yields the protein CASSSGQGQHNEQFF.

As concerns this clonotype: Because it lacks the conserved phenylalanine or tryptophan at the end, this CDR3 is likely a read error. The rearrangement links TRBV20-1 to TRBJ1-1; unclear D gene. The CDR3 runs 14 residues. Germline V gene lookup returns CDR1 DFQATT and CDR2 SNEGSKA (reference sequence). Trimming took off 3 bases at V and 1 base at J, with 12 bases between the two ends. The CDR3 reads CSARGMAGNTEAFL. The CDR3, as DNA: TGCAGTGCTAGGGGCATGGCAGGGAACACTGAAGCTTTCCTT.

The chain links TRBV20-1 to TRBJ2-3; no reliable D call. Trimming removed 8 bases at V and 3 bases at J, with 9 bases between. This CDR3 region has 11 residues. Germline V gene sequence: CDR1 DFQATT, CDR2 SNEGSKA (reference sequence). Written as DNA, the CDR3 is TGCAGTCCTGGCCCTACAGATACGCAGTATTTT. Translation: CSPGPTDTQYF.

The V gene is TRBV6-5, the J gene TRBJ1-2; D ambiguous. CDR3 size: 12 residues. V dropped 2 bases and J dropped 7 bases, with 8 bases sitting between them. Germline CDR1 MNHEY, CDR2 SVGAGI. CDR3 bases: TGTGCCAGCAGTTACCCGACGGGTGGCTACACCTTC. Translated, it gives CASSYPTGGYTF.